This T cell receptor (beta chain) was obtained from a study of T-cell reconstitution after alpha-beta-depleted transplantation in children (dated by TCRdb to the mid-2010s). About the investigation overall: Using TCR repertoire profiling, the study quantitatively followed how T-cell immune reconstitution unfolded in children after TCRalphabeta/CD19-depleted allogeneic hematopoietic cell transplantation.

Relative to germline, V is 0 bases shorter and J is 0 bases shorter, with 12 bases between their ends. Spanning cysteine to phenylalanine, the CDR3 consists of 16 amino acids. Only the CDR3 DNA is retained, 48 bases long and in frame from the first base. Based on the germline V gene, the CDR1 and CDR2 sequences are SGHRS and YFSETQ. Receptors were amplified or captured by PCR. Instrument on record: Illumina HiSeq 2500. TCR libraries were prepared with molecular barcoding, using unique molecular identifiers to normalize TCRbeta repertoire quantification. TCRdb itself trimmed the public reads at Q25 with fastp, ran MiXCR and retained productive beta chains. All rows with the same CDR3 protein become a single entry with the most common DNA and genes. In all, the sample holds 450,000 to 600,000 distinct CDR3 sequences, and approximately 20% of those were seen once. The ten largest clones capture 2.5% to 4% of the sample.

About this clonotype itself: No antigen is known for it. No per-base quality is available; no much larger clone lies one base away.

This chain is built from TRBV5-1 and TRBJ2-5; the D gene is unclear. This specimen consisted of PBMCs from the stem cell graft donor, obtained from the stem cell graft. This receptor was identified in a human donor who donated a stem cell graft to a child with acute lymphoblastic leukemia. For the CDR3, the sequence is CASSLGQPLYQETQYF. The nucleotide sequence reads TGCGCCAGCAGCTTGGGCCAGCCTCTGTACCAAGAGACCCAGTACTTC.